Each of the 10 T cell receptor beta chains below was sequenced from the same sample in a study of blood T cell repertoires in COVID-19 (dated by TCRdb to 2020 to 2021). The method behind the library was the immunoSEQ multiplex PCR assay. Entries here come from immuneACCESS through TCRdb and include only in-frame sequences with V and J called. Some clones fail to appear in such tables; in the studies checked, an unresolved V gene covers under half of the shortfall, and the cause of the remainder is unknown. The table for this sample lists 200,000 to 250,000 clones; 80% to 85% of them were counted only once. The ten top clones hold less than 4% of the sample. Sequencing input: peripheral blood. The receptor source for this set is a woman younger than 35 with acute or convalescent COVID-19.

The chain has TRBV6-2 or TRBV6-3 and TRBJ2-7, with D possibly TRBD1 on 5 matching bases. The CDR3 totals 12 residues. V was pared by 6 bases and J by 2 bases, with 8 bases between. Germline assignment: CDR1 MNHEY and CDR2 SVGEGT. This chain's CDR3 is CASSSQAYEQYF. The CDR3 DNA follows: TGTGCCAGCAGCTCACAGGCCTACGAGCAGTACTTC.

The rearrangement links TRBV30 to TRBJ2-5; 8 bases are a match to TRBD1. V lost 0 bases and J lost 4; bases outside the gene matches: 4. CDR3 length: 14 residues. The germline V gene encodes CDR1 GTSNPN and CDR2 SVGIG (reference sequence). The CDR3 loop is CAWSVGQGAETQYF. The CDR3 bases are TGTGCCTGGAGTGTTGGTCAGGGGGCAGAGACCCAGTACTTC.

V is TRBV9 and J is TRBJ1-1; D is uncertain. The germline gives CDR1 SGDLS, CDR2 YYNGEE. The ends were cut back, 0 bases at V and 5 bases at J, with 11 bases in the middle. This CDR3 spans 14 amino acids. This chain's CDR3 is CASSVGPGGTEAFF. As DNA, the CDR3 is TGTGCCAGCAGCGTAGGCCCCGGAGGAACTGAAGCTTTCTTT.

This chain links TRBV11-2 with TRBJ1-1; D remains ambiguous. Germline CDR1 is SGHAT and CDR2 is FQNNGV. The V end was cut by 5 bases, the J end by 7 bases, with 11 bases between. The length of the CDR3 is 12 residues. This CDR3 is CASSPNGVEAFF. The CDR3, as DNA: TGTGCCAGCAGCCCAAACGGGGTTGAAGCTTTCTTT.

As to this clone: An end of the junction does not agree with germline; a read error may underlie this. V is TRBV7-7 and J is TRBJ2-2; 11 nucleotides agree with TRBD2. The CDR3 loop spans 17 amino acids. Germline V gives CDR1 SSHAT, CDR2 FNYEAQ (reference sequence). The CDR3 loop reads CASSQGGLAGGTGELFF. The CDR3 nucleotides read TGTGCTAGCAGCCAGGGAGGTCTAGCGGGAGGCACCGGGGAGCTGTTTTTT.

This clone has a single count. The gene calls are TRBV5-1 and TRBJ2-5, with 12 nucleotides matching TRBD2. V lost 4 bases, J lost 0 bases, and 4 bases stayed unmatched. This CDR3 is built from 16 residues. From germline, CDR1 is SGHRS and CDR2 YFSETQ. The CDR3 DNA follows: TGCGCCAGCAGCAGGACTAGCGGGACATACCAAGAGACCCAGTACTTC. This encodes CASSRTSGTYQETQYF.

This sequence joins TRBV9 and TRBJ1-3; D is possibly TRBD1 (5 bases). The germline CDR1 and CDR2 sequences are SGDLS and YYNGEE. The CDR3 runs 17 residues. V dropped 0 bases and J dropped 4 bases, with 17 bases sitting between them. CDR3 nucleotide sequence: TGTGCCAGCAGCGTAGCAGACTTCGGGGGTTCCGGAAACACCATATATTTT. Amino acid sequence: CASSVADFGGSGNTIYF.

This clone was seen only a few times. V gene TRBV4-3 combines with J gene TRBJ1-4; 8 bases map to TRBD1. The CDR3 has 17 residues. Germline values: CDR1 LGHNA, CDR2 YSLEER. J lost 6 bases, V lost 3 bases, and 12 bases had no gene match. The CDR3 DNA follows: TGCGCCAGCAGCCAGAATGGAGCAGGGGGCGGGGATGAAAAACTGTTTTTT. Protein: CASSQNGAGGGDEKLFF.

V gene TRBV7-9 combines with J gene TRBJ2-1; D might be TRBD2 (6 bases). CDR1 and CDR2 from the germline V gene are SEHNR and FQNEAQ (reference sequence). The V end lost 1 base, the J end lost 0 bases, and 16 bases lay between the germline ends. CDR3 size: 18 residues. CDR3: CASSLELSAGISYNEQFF. The DNA for the CDR3 is TGTGCCAGCAGCTTAGAACTCTCCGCGGGGATCTCCTACAATGAGCAGTTCTTC.

This rearrangement joins TRBV28 to TRBJ1-2; TRBD1 might be the D (5 bases). The CDR3 spans 15 residues. The germline V and J ends were trimmed by 1 base and 4 bases, with 13 bases remaining between them. Germline V lookup: CDR1 MDHEN, CDR2 SYDVKM. CDR3 protein: CASSLSSAGFYGYTF. CDR3 sequence (DNA): TGTGCCAGCAGTTTATCTTCAGCAGGGTTCTATGGCTACACCTTC.